Described below is a single T cell receptor beta chain sequence and its context. The data were taken from a study of blood T cell repertoires in COVID-19. Sequencing used immunoSEQ multiplex PCR; TCRdb keeps in-frame clones, though not all of them. The data show about 250,000 clones, more than 65% seen once. CDR3 length: 17 amino acids. Germline loops: CDR1 SGHVS, CDR2 FQNEAQ. V shed 1 base and J 2 bases; nucleotides not matched to a gene: 5. This TCR came from a man aged 45 to 65 with active or convalescent COVID-19. Sequenced: peripheral blood. The rearrangement joins TRBV7-8 to TRBJ2-1; 10 nucleotides line up with TRBD2. The CDR3 reads CASSLGGLAGAYNEQFF. The DNA for the CDR3 is TGTGCCAGCAGCTTAGGTGGCCTAGCGGGAGCCTACAATGAGCAGTTCTTC.